This T cell receptor (beta chain) was recorded in a study of Ad26.COV2.S vaccination and SARS-CoV-2 variants (dated by TCRdb to the early 2020s). Context from the whole study: Sequencing of the TCRbeta repertoire served to evaluate the specificity and breadth of SARS-CoV-2-reactive T cell receptors following Ad26.COV2.S vaccination. A total of 32 samples were included in the TCR-sequenced set, comprising 19 Ad26.COV2.S vaccine recipients, 5 placebo recipients and 8 SARS-CoV-2 convalescent individuals.

What the study reported, not specific to this receptor: Vaccine and placebo recipients had similar non-spike TCR breadth, a finding consistent with the vaccine containing only spike. After vaccination, substantial breadth of spike-specific CD8+ and CD4+ T cell responses was reported. The authors noted that total T cell responses may have been underestimated by the TCR breadth and depth analyses. Ad26.COV2.S recipients had higher spike-specific TCR breadth than placebo recipients (P = 0.0014).

On this clone itself: Its antigen is unknown. Base qualities are not recorded, but no much larger clone differs from it by a single base.

The immunoSEQ Assay was the method used to sequence TCRbeta CDR3 regions. After extraction, genomic DNA underwent amplification by bias-controlled multiplex PCR, followed by high-throughput sequencing. On the study's bioinformatics: To quantify the absolute abundance of every unique TCRbeta CDR3 region, sequences were collapsed and filtered. T cell fraction was estimated by normalization of TCRbeta template counts to usable DNA, with usable DNA being measured through amplification of reference genes present in all nucleated cells. Repertoire TCRs were annotated as SARS-CoV-2-specific by exact matching of V gene, CDR3 amino acid sequence and J gene to a known reactive TCR set. The reference SARS-CoV-2 TCR set came from MIRA and was filtered for enrichment in COVID-19-positive ImmuneCODE repertoires, removing public or cross-reactive TCRs. Drawing on the MIRA antigens, annotated TCRs were analysed further at the level of specific ORF or position within ORF. Breadth was defined as the number of annotated unique rearrangements divided by the total number of unique productive rearrangements, and depth was defined as the summed frequency of the annotated unique rearrangements. TCR breadth was compared between groups using two-sided Wilcoxon rank-sum tests. In its TCRdb copy, this immuneACCESS table keeps in-frame sequences only and misses some clones. Where compared with another copy, unresolved V genes explain less than half of these, and the others have no known cause. V, J and clone size derive from that table, while D and trimming were established from the DNA sequence. Recorded for this sample are some 350,000 clones; about 92% of them occurred a single time. Jointly, the top ten make up 3.9% of the sample.

Taken from the germline V gene, the CDR1 and CDR2 loops are ENHRY and SYGVKD. Trimming removed 8 bases from V and 6 bases from J; the gene matches leave 9 bases unexplained. From its cysteine to its phenylalanine, the CDR3 spans 13 amino acids. This entry keeps only the CDR3 DNA: 39 bases, framed from base 1. Reading the label with the study, this specimen's time point is: individuals recovered from natural SARS-CoV-2 infection. The sample in question was peripheral blood, obtained after recovery from COVID-19. This TCR derives from a human donor who had recovered from COVID-19. In this chain, TRBV10-3 is recombined with TRBJ2-7, and TRBD1 aligns with 8 junction nucleotides. The sequenced DNA: TGTGCCATCGTGGCTCAGACAGGGGCCGAGCAGTACTTC. Its coded protein is CAIVAQTGAEQYF.